Each of the 9 T cell receptor beta chains below was sequenced from the same sample in a study of cytomegalovirus exposure and HLA in healthy donors (dated by TCRdb to 2016 to 2017). The library came from the immunoSEQ multiplex PCR assay. The multiplex PCR relied on a mix of 60 forward primers for TCR Vbeta segments and 13 reverse primers for TCR Jbeta segments. TCRdb limited this immuneACCESS table to in-frame rearrangements with V and J called. A share of clones is missing; checked studies link under half to unresolved V genes, and the rest is unexplained. The sample has about 140,000 clones on record, almost 85% of them singletons. Roughly 9.9% of the sample belongs to the ten largest clones. The sequencing sample was made of PBMCs. Receptor source: a woman aged 55-69 years in good health and CMV-seropositive.

The CDR3 here is CAWSSLREQYF. The CDR3 nucleotides are TGTGCCTGGAGTAGCCTTAGAGAGCAGTACTTC. The chain employs TRBV30 and TRBJ2-7, with D unclear. Germline CDR1 reads GTSNPN; CDR2 reads SVGIG (reference sequence). The V end lost 2 bases, the J end lost 7 bases, and 9 bases lay between the germline ends. The CDR3 covers 11 residues.

The chain uses TRBV18 and TRBJ2-1, with 8 bases that match TRBD2. The germline gives CDR1 KGHSH, CDR2 LQKENI. The CDR3 contains 15 residues. Germline trimming cut 2 bases from V and 6 bases from J; bases unmatched to any gene: 6. CDR3 residues: CASSPGREGPNEQFF. DNA for the CDR3: TGTGCCAGCTCACCAGGCCGGGAGGGCCCCAATGAGCAGTTCTTC.

V usage is TRBV6-1 and J usage is TRBJ2-1; TRBD1 agrees at 7 bases. The CDR3 is 13 amino acids. Germline assignment: CDR1 MNHNS and CDR2 SASEGT. With V trimmed by 6 bases and J by 10 bases, 9 bases remained unmatched. CDR3 bases: TGTGCCAGCAGCCTCAAGGGGGCGGCAGAGCAGTTCTTC. Its protein product is CASSLKGAAEQFF.

The genes are TRBV2 and TRBJ1-3, with TRBD1 identical over 10 bases. Per germline, CDR1 SNHLY and CDR2 FYNNEI. Germline trimming cut 7 bases from V and 6 bases from J; bases unmatched to any gene: 3. This CDR3 region has 13 residues. In DNA form, the CDR3 reads TGTGCCAGCAAGGACAGGGGGAAAAACACCATATATTTT. It specifies CASKDRGKNTIYF.

This chain uses TRBV18 with TRBJ1-5, with D perhaps matching TRBD1 (6 bases). Trimming cost V 4 bases and J 1 base, with 8 bases left between them. The length of the CDR3 is 14 residues. The germline V gene has CDR1 KGHSH and CDR2 LQKENI. CDR3 DNA: TGTGCCAGCTCACGGGACACCAGCAATCAGCCCCAGCATTTT. This codes for CASSRDTSNQPQHF. The whole variable domain, remainder taken from reference TRBV18 and TRBJ1-5, is NAGVMQNPRHLVRRRGQEARLRCSPMKGHSHVYWYRQLPEEGLKFMVYLQKENIIDESGMPKERFSAEFPKEGPSILRIQQVVRGDSAAYFCASSRDTSNQPQHFGDGTRLSIL.

This chain uses TRBV30 with TRBJ1-4; D not resolved. CDR3 length: 17 amino acids. With 2 bases removed from V and 1 base from J, the gap between germline ends came to 17 bases. Germline V gene lookup returns CDR1 GTSNPN and CDR2 SVGIG (reference sequence). In DNA form, the CDR3 reads TGTGCCTGGAGTTCAGACAAGTTCGAATTAACTAATGAAAAACTGTTTTTT. This gives the protein CAWSSDKFELTNEKLFF.

The chain combines TRBV7-2 with TRBJ2-7, with no clear D. Germline-derived CDR1 and CDR2 are SGHTA and FQGNSA. This CDR3 contains 12 residues. Trimming took 4 bases from V and 0 from J, leaving 4 bases between them. The CDR3 DNA reads as TGTGCCAGCAGCTGGAGCTCCTACGAGCAGTACTTC. Amino acids: CASSWSSYEQYF.

The chain employs TRBV4-3 and TRBJ2-5; TRBD2 aligns across 8 bases. Germline CDR1 reads LGHNA; CDR2 reads YSLEER. The CDR3 consists of 16 residues. The V gene end was trimmed by 1 base and the J gene end by 1 base; junction bases not matched to a gene: 5. CDR3 residues: CASSQGSGRAQETQYF. The CDR3 DNA reads as TGCGCCAGCAGCCAAGGGTCCGGGAGGGCCCAAGAGACCCAGTACTTC.

This chain connects TRBV27 to TRBJ2-5; D is perhaps TRBD1 (6 bases). The tail of the sequence fits TRBJ2-7 better, so the J call may be wrong. The CDR3 sequence is 13 residues long. Germline V CDR1 and CDR2: MNHEY, SMNVEV (reference sequence). CDR3 region: CASSLQGYYEQYF. CDR3 DNA sequence: TGTGCCAGCAGTCTACAGGGCTATTACGAGCAGTACTTC.